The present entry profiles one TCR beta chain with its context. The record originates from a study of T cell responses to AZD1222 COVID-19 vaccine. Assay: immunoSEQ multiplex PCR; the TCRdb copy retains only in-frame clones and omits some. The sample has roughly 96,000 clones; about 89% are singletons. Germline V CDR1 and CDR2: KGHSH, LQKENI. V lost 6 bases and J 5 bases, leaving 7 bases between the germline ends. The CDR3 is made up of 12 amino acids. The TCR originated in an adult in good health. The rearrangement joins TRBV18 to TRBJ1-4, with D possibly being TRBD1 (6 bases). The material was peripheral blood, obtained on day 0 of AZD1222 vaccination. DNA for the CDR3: TGTGCCAGCTCGACAGGAAATGAAAAACTGTTTTTT. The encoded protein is CASSTGNEKLFF.